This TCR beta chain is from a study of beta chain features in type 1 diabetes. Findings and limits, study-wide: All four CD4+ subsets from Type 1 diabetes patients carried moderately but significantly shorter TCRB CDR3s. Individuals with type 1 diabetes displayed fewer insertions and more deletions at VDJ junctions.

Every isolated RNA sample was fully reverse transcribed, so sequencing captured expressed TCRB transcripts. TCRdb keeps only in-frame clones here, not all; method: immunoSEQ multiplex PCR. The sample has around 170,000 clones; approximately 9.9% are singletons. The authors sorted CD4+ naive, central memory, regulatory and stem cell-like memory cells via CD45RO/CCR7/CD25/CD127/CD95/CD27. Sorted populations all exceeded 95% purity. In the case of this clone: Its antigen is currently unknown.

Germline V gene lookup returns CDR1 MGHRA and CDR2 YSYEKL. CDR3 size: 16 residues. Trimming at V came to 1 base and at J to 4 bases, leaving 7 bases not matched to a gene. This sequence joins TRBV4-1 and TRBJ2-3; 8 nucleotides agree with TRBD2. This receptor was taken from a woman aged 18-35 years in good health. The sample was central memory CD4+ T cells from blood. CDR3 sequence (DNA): TGCGCCAGCAGCCAAGTTAGCGGGGAAAGGGCAGATACGCAGTATTTT. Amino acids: CASSQVSGERADTQYF.